These 11 T cell receptor beta chains originate from one sample sequenced in a study of glioma-infiltrating T cells. Amplification of TCR alpha and beta CDR3 regions from RNA used iRepertoire nested multiplex PCR. TCRdb reanalysed the multiplex PCR reads using MiXCR and keeps one entry per CDR3 protein. The sample shows 44,000 or so distinct CDR3 sequences, 20% to 25% of them seen only once. Sequenced sample: glioma tissue, nonneoplastic brain tissue, or PBMCs (not recorded which). The receptor set was obtained from a human donor with low-grade glioma or glioblastoma, undergoing nonglioma brain surgery, or in good health (not recorded which).

Concerning this clonotype: One junction end disagrees with the germline gene, perhaps due to a read error. This chain joins TRBV3-1 and TRBJ2-2; D possibly matches TRBD1 or TRBD2 (5 bases each). The CDR3 is 15 residues long. Germline V lookup: CDR1 LGHDT, CDR2 YNNKEL (reference sequence). The CDR3 DNA reads as TGTGCCAGCCCCCCAAGTGCAGGGATCTCCGGGGAGCTGCTTTTT. Residues: CASPPSAGISGELLF.

A word on this clonotype: This may be a read error: a much more frequent sequence differs by one nucleotide. The genes are TRBV18 and TRBJ2-7; D remains ambiguous. Trimming removed 2 bases at V and 9 bases at J, with 11 bases between. The V gene's germline CDR1 is KGHSH and CDR2 LQKENI. This CDR3 has 12 amino acids. This chain's CDR3 is CASSPARNGQYF. In DNA, the CDR3 is TGTGCCAGCTCACCAGCCAGGAACGGGCAGTACTTC.

The chain combines TRBV29-1 with TRBJ2-1, with no clear D. The CDR3 is made up of 11 amino acids. Looked up from germline, CDR1 is SQVTM and CDR2 is ANQGSEA. V lost 1 base to trimming and J lost 5 bases, with 3 bases between them. The CDR3 DNA reads TGCAGCGTTGAAGGAAACAATGAGCAGTTCTTC. Encoded protein: CSVEGNNEQFF.

This clonotype showed up many times. The V gene is TRBV4-1, the J gene TRBJ2-5; TRBD1 agrees at 7 bases. V lost 2 bases and J lost 4; bases outside the gene matches: 10. Germline-derived CDR1 and CDR2 are MGHRA and YSYEKL. This CDR3 has 16 amino acids. Here the CDR3 reads CASSQTTGDGAETQYF. CDR3 nucleotide sequence: TGCGCCAGCAGCCAAACCACAGGGGACGGTGCAGAGACCCAGTACTTC.

This clonotype is medium-sized (0.01 to 0.1%). The chain employs TRBV28 and TRBJ1-1, with D unresolved. V was shortened by 8 bases and J by 1 base, with 5 bases between the two germline ends. Germline loops: CDR1 MDHEN, CDR2 SYDVKM. The CDR3 runs 11 residues. In nucleotides, the CDR3 is TGTGCCAGCGAGAAGAACACTGAAGCTTTCTTT. Protein product: CASEKNTEAFF.

This clonotype was observed many times. The V gene is TRBV19, the J gene TRBJ2-3, with TRBD2 matching over 12 bases. The CDR3 consists of 19 residues. The junction had 12 bases not matched to a gene; V was cut back by 5 bases and J by 0 bases. Germline values: CDR1 LNHDA, CDR2 SQIVND (reference sequence). In nucleotides, the CDR3 is TGTGCCAGTAGTGAAACCGGGACTAGCGGGTCCTCTAGCACAGATACGCAGTATTTT. Amino acids: CASSETGTSGSSSTDTQYF.

This clonotype showed up just a few times. With a much larger clone just one base away, this may be a read error. This chain joins TRBV28 and TRBJ2-3; D may correspond to TRBD1 or TRBD2 (5 bases each). CDR3 length equals 14 residues. Germline CDR1 is MDHEN and CDR2 is SYDVKM. CDR3 amino acids: CARSLRGRGDTQYF. The CDR3 DNA follows: TGTGCCCGCAGTTTACGGGGCCGAGGGGACACGCAGTATTTT.

This clonotype was observed at least ten times. V usage is TRBV5-1 and J usage is TRBJ1-5; D is unresolved. V was shortened by 4 bases and J by 5 bases, with 13 bases between the two germline ends. This CDR3 region has 14 residues. Germline values: CDR1 SGHRS, CDR2 YFSETQ. Here the CDR3 DNA reads TGCGCCAGCAGCCCCGGCAACGTCGATCAGCCCCAGCATTTT. This gives the protein CASSPGNVDQPQHF. Together with reference TRBV5-1 and TRBJ1-5, the CDR3 gives the full variable domain: KAGVTQTPRYLIKTRGQQVTLSCSPISGHRSVSWYQQTPGQGLQFLFEYFSETQRNKGNFPGRFSGRQFSNSRSEMNVSTLELGDSALYLCASSPGNVDQPQHFGDGTRLSIL.

This clonotype was observed many times. The chain links TRBV20-1 to TRBJ2-1, with 11 positions matching TRBD2. Trimming at V came to 3 bases and at J to 3 bases, leaving 16 bases not matched to a gene. The CDR3 loop spans 19 amino acids. CDR1 and CDR2 from the germline V gene are DFQATT and SNEGSKA (reference sequence). The CDR3, as DNA: TGCAGTGCTAGCCAAAGCCATCCACTGGGACTAGCGGACTACAATGAGCAGTTCTTC. It yields the protein CSASQSHPLGLADYNEQFF.

J is TRBJ1-3 and V is TRBV30; D is unresolved. The V end lost 4 bases, the J end lost 0 bases, and 7 bases lay between the germline ends. The germline CDR1 and CDR2 sequences are GTSNPN and SVGIG (reference sequence). The length of the CDR3 is 13 residues. CDR3 residues: CAWNGLSGNTIYF. In DNA form, the CDR3 reads TGTGCCTGGAATGGGCTCTCTGGAAACACCATATATTTT.

This clonotype is categorized as medium-sized. This CDR3 reads CASSYPGGQGGGETQYF. CDR3 nucleotide sequence: TGTGCCAGCAGCTATCCAGGGGGACAGGGAGGAGGAGAGACCCAGTACTTC. V usage is TRBV28 and J usage is TRBJ2-5; 9 positions agree with TRBD1. With V trimmed by 6 bases and J by 4 bases, 15 bases remained unmatched. CDR3 size: 17 residues. Per the germline V gene, CDR1 is MDHEN and CDR2 is SYDVKM.